Each of the 4 T cell receptor beta chains below was sequenced from the same sample in a study of Graves' ophthalmopathy and Graves' hyperthyroidism. Amplification of TCR beta CDR3 regions used RNA transcripts. After a first-round RT-PCR with HTBI primers, a second-round multiplex PCR was run. TCRdb fed the multiplex PCR reads into MiXCR, producing one record per CDR3 protein. The sample has around 1,000,000 distinct CDR3 sequences, roughly two fifths seen once. The material sequenced was peripheral blood or thyroid tissue (not recorded which). These receptors all stem from an adult man with Graves' hyperthyroidism.

A remark on this clonotype: At one end, the junction sequence differs from germline, possibly due to a read error. CDR3 in DNA: TGTGCCAGCAGCTTAGGGCAGGTCGACACCGGGGAGCTGCTTTTT. Translation: CASSLGQVDTGELLF. The rearrangement joins TRBV11-1 to TRBJ2-2, with a possible D match to TRBD2 (5 bases). The germline V gene encodes CDR1 SGHAT and CDR2 FQDESV (reference sequence). There are 15 residues in the CDR3.

The chain carries TRBV20-1 and TRBJ1-2; D gene ambiguous. This CDR3 has 13 amino acids. The V end lost 6 bases, the J end lost 0 bases, and 11 bases lay between the germline ends. Germline CDR1 and CDR2: DFQATT and SNEGSKA (reference sequence). The CDR3 nucleotides are TGCAGTGCCTGGCACAGTTCTAACTATGGCTACACCTTC. Translation: CSAWHSSNYGYTF.

On this clonotype itself: Since a much larger clone is just one base distant, this may be a read error. This sequence joins TRBV29-1 and TRBJ2-2; 10 nucleotides agree with TRBD2. CDR1 SQVTM and CDR2 ANQGSEA come from the germline V gene. J was trimmed by 6 bases and V by 5 bases; bases with no gene match: 12. The CDR3 length is 16 residues. This CDR3 reads CSVREGPAGGPGELFF. Here the CDR3 DNA reads TGCAGCGTTCGGGAGGGACCAGCGGGAGGGCCCGGGGAGCTGTTTTTT.

This clonotype has a count of ten or more. This sequence joins TRBV7-9 and TRBJ1-1, with a tentative D call TRBD1 (5 bases). The ends were cut back, 2 bases at V and 0 bases at J, with 10 bases in the middle. The germline CDR1 and CDR2 sequences are SEHNR and FQNEAQ (reference sequence). CDR3 length: 15 residues. As DNA, the CDR3 is TGTGCCAGCAGCTTACTGGGGGGGATGAACACTGAAGCTTTCTTT. Amino acid sequence: CASSLLGGMNTEAFF.